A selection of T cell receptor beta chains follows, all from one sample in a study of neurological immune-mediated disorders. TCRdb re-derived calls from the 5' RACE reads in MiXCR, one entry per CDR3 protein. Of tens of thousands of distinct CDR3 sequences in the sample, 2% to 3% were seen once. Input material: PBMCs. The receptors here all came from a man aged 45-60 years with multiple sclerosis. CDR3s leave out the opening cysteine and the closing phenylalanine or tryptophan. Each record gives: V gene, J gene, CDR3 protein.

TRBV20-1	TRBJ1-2	SATGEWKNYGYT
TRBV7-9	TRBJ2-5	ASPGTGERETQY
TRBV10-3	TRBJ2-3	AISESTLLPGIGLAGADTQY
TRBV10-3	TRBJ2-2	AISGQENTGELF
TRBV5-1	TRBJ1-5	ASSLAGFGQPQH
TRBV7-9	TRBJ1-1	ASSHRDRVEAF
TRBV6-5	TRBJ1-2	ASSSDLLGYT
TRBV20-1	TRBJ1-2	SGSEPLNYGYT
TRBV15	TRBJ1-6	ATSRDSEVYYNSPLH
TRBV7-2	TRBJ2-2	ASSLRRQTTGELF
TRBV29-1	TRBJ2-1	SVPRLAGGNEQF
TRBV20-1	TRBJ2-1	SARDPLAGVRNEQF
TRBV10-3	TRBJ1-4	AISEGGTNEKLF
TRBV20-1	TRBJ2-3	SAPRVSSTDTQY
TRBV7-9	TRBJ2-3	ASSLGSITDTQY
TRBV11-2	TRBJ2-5	ASSLRGGWETQY
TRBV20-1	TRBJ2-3	SAPTGGADTQY
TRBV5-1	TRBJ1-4	ASSLAAGDEKLF
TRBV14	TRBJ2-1	ASSQRGQTYNEQF
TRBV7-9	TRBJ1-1	AGRVDGSNTEAF
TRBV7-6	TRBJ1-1	ASSPNRGWDTEAF
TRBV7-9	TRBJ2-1	ASSLGTGAGRDNEQF
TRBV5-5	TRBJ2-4	ASSTGTGGWKIQY
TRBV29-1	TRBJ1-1	SVTIRVPAAEAF
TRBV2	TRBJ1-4	ASSARGREKLF
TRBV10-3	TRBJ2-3	AISDPGLAGGYITDTQY
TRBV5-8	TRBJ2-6	ASSLTGGASNVLT
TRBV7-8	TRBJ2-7	ASSAGGKSYEQY
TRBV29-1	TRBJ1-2	SVVGTGDWPNYGYT
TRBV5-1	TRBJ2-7	ASSGNAQGKWYEQY
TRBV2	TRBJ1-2	ASSEAFRT
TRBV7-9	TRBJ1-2	ASSSGGGYGYT
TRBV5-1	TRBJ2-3	ASSIGTSGGAVTDTQY
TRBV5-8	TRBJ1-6	ASSRWGRDNSPLH
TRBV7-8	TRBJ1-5	ASSLIGHQPQN
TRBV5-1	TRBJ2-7	ASTRDSTTYEQY
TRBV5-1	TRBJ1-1	ASSPTSQRFATEAF
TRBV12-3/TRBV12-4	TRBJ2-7	ASSRDRLSYEQY
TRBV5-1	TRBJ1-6	ASSSGGTENSPLH
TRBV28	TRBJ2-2	ASSIGGSPTGELF
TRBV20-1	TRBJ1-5	SAPPSGGHSNQPQN
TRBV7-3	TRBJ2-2	ASRLTGRTGELF
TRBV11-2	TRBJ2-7	ASSLVQRGHEQY
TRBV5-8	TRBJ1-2	ASSGYVFPGYT
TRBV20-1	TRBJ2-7	SARVGQAYEQY
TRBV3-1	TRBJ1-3	ASSQVSGTPIY